Presented here are 8 T cell receptor beta chains from one specimen sequenced in a study of T cells expressing NK-cell markers. TCRdb processed the 5' RACE reads again and assigns one entry to each CDR3 protein, with no DNA. This repertoire includes hundreds of thousands of distinct CDR3 sequences. Source material: blood T cells: a sorted CD56 or NKG2C T cell subset, CD4+ or CD8+ T cells, or bulk PBMC T cells (not recorded which). The receptors come from a woman between 18 and 69 years old in good health.

This chain links TRBV5-6 with TRBJ2-3; TCRdb proposes TRBD2, but this gene call is untestable without DNA. This CDR3 has 15 amino acids. Germline-derived CDR1 and CDR2 are SGHDT and YYEEEE. CDR3 residues: CASSSLAGFADTQYF.

V and J are TRBV7-2 and TRBJ2-1; TCRdb selects TRBD1, and the lack of DNA leaves this call unchecked. Per the germline V gene, CDR1 is SGHTA and CDR2 is FQGNSA. The length of the CDR3 is 15 residues. This CDR3 reads CASSLDPGSHNEQFF.

The chain employs TRBV9 and TRBJ2-7. The CDR3 is 13 amino acids. Germline CDR1 and CDR2: SGDLS and YYNGEE. CDR3 sequence reads: CASSVVPLQEQYF.

The chain carries TRBV19 and TRBJ2-1; the D call from TCRdb, TRBD2, cannot be confirmed without DNA. From germline, CDR1 is LNHDA and CDR2 SQIVND (reference sequence). CDR3 length equals 15 residues. The CDR3 here is CASSIPQRGYNEQFF.

V and J are TRBV7-2 and TRBJ2-1; the TRBD2 assignment by TCRdb is unverifiable without DNA. This CDR3 spans 13 amino acids. Per germline, CDR1 SGHTA and CDR2 FQGNSA. CDR3 sequence reads: CASNGLAYNEQFF.

The chain recombines TRBV9 with TRBJ1-4; TCRdb gives TRBD1 as the D gene, but with no DNA this cannot be confirmed. The CDR3 totals 14 residues. Looked up from germline, CDR1 is SGDLS and CDR2 is YYNGEE. The CDR3 loop is CASSVSQVNEKLFF.

The rearrangement uses TRBV11-2 and TRBJ1-2; checking the TCRdb D call of TRBD1 is not possible without DNA. The CDR3 length is 15 residues. Germline loops: CDR1 SGHAT, CDR2 FQNNGV. The chain's CDR3 is CASSSAGTGGYGYTF.

This rearrangement joins TRBV5-6 to TRBJ2-7; TCRdb selects TRBD1, and the lack of DNA leaves this call unchecked. From germline, CDR1 is SGHDT and CDR2 YYEEEE. The CDR3 runs to 15 residues. This chain's CDR3 is CASSSNRDWIYEQYF.